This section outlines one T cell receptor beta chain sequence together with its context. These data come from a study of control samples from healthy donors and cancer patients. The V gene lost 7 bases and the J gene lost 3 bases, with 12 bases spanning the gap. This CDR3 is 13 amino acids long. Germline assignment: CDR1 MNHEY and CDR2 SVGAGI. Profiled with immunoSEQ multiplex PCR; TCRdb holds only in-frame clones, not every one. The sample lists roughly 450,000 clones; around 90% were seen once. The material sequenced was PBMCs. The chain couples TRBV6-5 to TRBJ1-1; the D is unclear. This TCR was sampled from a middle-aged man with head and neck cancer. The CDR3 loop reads CASKYSFYTEAFF. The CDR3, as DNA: TGTGCCAGCAAGTACTCCTTCTACACTGAAGCTTTCTTT.